This T cell receptor beta chain was recorded in a study of CD8+ T cells in alopecia areata. Individuals with alopecia areata gave both lesional scalp punch biopsies and peripheral blood for collection. Study results and caveats: Against the mouse data, patients shared TCRs less clearly, possibly for HLA reasons. Alopecia totalis/universalis scalp especially showed more expanded CD8+ clones than normal scalp.

With regard to this clone: The antigen is unknown.

After isolation, RNA underwent reverse transcription to generate cDNA as the sequencing template. TCRdb keeps only in-frame clones here, not all; method: immunoSEQ multiplex PCR. The sample includes 120,000 or so clones, 40% to 55% of them seen just once. The sequence was collected from a human donor with alopecia areata. The specimen was NKG2D-low CD8+ T cells sorted from blood.

CDR3 protein: CASSRVVTDTQYF. For the CDR3, the DNA is TGTGCCAGCTCCCGGGTGGTCACAGATACGCAGTATTTT. The chain is built from TRBV7-9 and TRBJ2-3; D is uncertain. Trimming left V 8 bases short and J 2 bases short, with 11 bases between. The CDR3 has 13 residues. The germline gives CDR1 SEHNR, CDR2 FQNEAQ (reference sequence).